These 28 T cell receptor beta chains were sequenced from one sample in a study of blood T cell repertoires in COVID-19. This table comes from immunoSEQ multiplex PCR, and its TCRdb copy is limited to in-frame clones, with some not included. The sample has approximately 340,000 clones; approximately 86% are singletons. Sequencing input: peripheral blood. Receptors were obtained from a man between 25 and 39 years old with COVID-19, enrolled during active disease.

Written as DNA, the CDR3 is TGTGCCAGCAGCGATCCTAGCGGGGGGGCCGATGAGCAGTTCTTC. Encoded protein: CASSDPSGGADEQFF. The genes are TRBV9 and TRBJ2-1; 12 bases fit TRBD2. The CDR3 is 15 amino acids. The germline V gene has CDR1 SGDLS and CDR2 YYNGEE. The V and J ends lost 3 bases and 8 bases, in that order; junction bases with no gene match: 6.

J is TRBJ1-5 and V is TRBV4-2; D not certain. The germline gives CDR1 LGHNA, CDR2 YNFKEQ. The V end was cut by 0 bases, the J end by 0 bases, with 6 bases between. The CDR3 length is 15 residues. CDR3 sequence (DNA): TGTGCCAGCAGCCAAGAACAGTATAGCAATCAGCCCCAGCATTTT. The encoded protein is CASSQEQYSNQPQHF.

The chain has TRBV9 and TRBJ2-7; weak D call: TRBD2 (6 bases). Germline loops: CDR1 SGDLS, CDR2 YYNGEE. CDR3 length: 15 residues. The germline V and J ends were trimmed by 2 bases and 1 base, with 13 bases remaining between them. CDR3 DNA: TGTGCCAGCAGCGTGAAGGGAGGAGGATCCTACGAGCAGTACTTC. This codes for CASSVKGGGSYEQYF.

The chain joins TRBV3-1 (or the pseudogene TRBV3-2) to TRBJ2-2; tentatively, D is TRBD1 (5 bases). V lost 4 bases and J lost 0, with 12 bases in between. This CDR3 has 16 amino acids. Per germline, CDR1 LGHDT and CDR2 YNNKEL (reference sequence). The CDR3, as DNA: TGTGCCAGCAGCCTATTGACAGTACCGAACACCGGGGAGCTGTTTTTT. It translates to CASSLLTVPNTGELFF.

The rearrangement links TRBV27 to TRBJ2-7, with D tentatively TRBD1 (5 bases). The germline gives CDR1 MNHEY, CDR2 SMNVEV (reference sequence). Trimming pared 2 bases from V and 3 bases from J, leaving 17 bases between. The CDR3 has 16 residues. The CDR3 sequence: CASSLAGSRLLYEQYF. Written as DNA, the CDR3 is TGTGCCAGCAGTTTAGCAGGGTCTCGACTCCTCTACGAGCAGTACTTC.

The rearrangement links TRBV12-3 or TRBV12-4 to TRBJ2-7; 7 bases map to TRBD1. J gave up 3 bases and V 6 bases, and 5 bases lay outside the gene matches. The CDR3 extends over 13 amino acids. CDR3 sequence (DNA): TGTGCCAGCAGCCCGACAGGGATCTACGAGCAGTACTTC. As protein: CASSPTGIYEQYF.

The rearrangement joins TRBV4-1 to TRBJ2-1; 8 nucleotides align to TRBD2. This CDR3 is 14 amino acids long. J gave up 10 bases and V 0 bases, and 5 bases lay outside the gene matches. Germline V lookup: CDR1 MGHRA, CDR2 YSYEKL. CDR3 in amino acids: CASSQDGGAQEQFF. The CDR3 bases are TGCGCCAGCAGCCAAGACGGGGGGGCGCAAGAGCAGTTCTTC.

A single count supports this clone. This chain uses TRBV6-5 with TRBJ1-3; TRBD1 matches 7 bases. Germline-derived CDR1 and CDR2 are MNHEY and SVGAGI. V lost 0 bases and J lost 4; bases outside the gene matches: 3. The CDR3 covers 15 residues. This chain's CDR3 is CASSYSAGGGNTIYF. The CDR3 DNA reads as TGTGCCAGCAGTTACTCAGCAGGGGGAGGAAACACCATATATTTT.

The chain uses TRBV5-1 and TRBJ1-2, with a weak D call TRBD1 (5 bases). Germline CDR1 is SGHRS and CDR2 is YFSETQ. The V end was cut by 3 bases, the J end by 2 bases, with 8 bases between. CDR3 size: 13 residues. As DNA, the CDR3 is TGCGCCAGCAGCTCGCGGGGGAACTATGGCTACACCTTC. This translates into CASSSRGNYGYTF.

This chain joins TRBV7-2 and TRBJ2-5; D remains unclear. This CDR3 is 13 amino acids long. CDR1 SGHTA and CDR2 FQGNSA come from the germline V gene. Trimming removed 1 base at V and 5 bases at J, with 8 bases between. In DNA form, the CDR3 reads TGTGCCAGCAGCTTAGAGGTCGGGGAGACCCAGTACTTC. It yields the protein CASSLEVGETQYF.

J is TRBJ2-7 and V is TRBV9, with D possibly TRBD1 on 5 matching bases. The germline CDR1 and CDR2 sequences are SGDLS and YYNGEE. The V and J ends lost 0 bases and 0 bases respectively, with 10 bases between them. This CDR3 contains 15 residues. The CDR3 nucleotides read TGTGCCAGCAGCGTAGCCAGCGACAGCTCCTACGAGCAGTACTTC. Translation gives CASSVASDSSYEQYF.

The count of this clone is one. The rearrangement uses TRBV29-1 and TRBJ1-2; 10 bases map to TRBD1. This CDR3 is 11 amino acids long. Germline loops: CDR1 SQVTM, CDR2 ANQGSEA. The CDR3 loop is CSGTGAYGYTF. The CDR3 DNA follows: TGCAGTGGGACAGGGGCTTATGGCTACACCTTC. Complete variable domain (other parts from reference TRBV29-1 and TRBJ1-2): SAVISQKPSRDICQRGTSLTIQCQVDSQVTMMFWYRQQPGQSLTLIATANQGSEATYESGFVIDKFPISRPNLTFSTLTVSNMSPEDSSIYLCSGTGAYGYTFGSGTRLTVV.

J is TRBJ1-6 and V is TRBV5-6; tentatively, D is TRBD1 (5 bases). This CDR3 region has 16 residues. Germline V CDR1 and CDR2: SGHDT, YYEEEE. Trimming left V 3 bases short and J 7 bases short, with 17 bases between. CDR3 sequence (DNA): TGTGCCAGCAGCTCGGGTGGCGACAGCCTGAATTCACCCCTCCACTTT. It encodes CASSSGGDSLNSPLHF.

The chain is built from TRBV6-5 and TRBJ2-5; 10 bases fit TRBD2. The CDR3 sequence is 15 residues long. The J segment lost 7 bases and the V segment lost 2 bases, leaving 7 bases of the junction unmatched. The germline CDR1 and CDR2 sequences are MNHEY and SVGAGI. The CDR3 DNA reads as TGTGCCAGCAGTTACGCAAGCGGGAGGGACGGGACCCAGTACTTC. Its translation is CASSYASGRDGTQYF.

Of note for this clone: Other DNA variants within this sample encode the same CDR3. The chain has TRBV5-1 and TRBJ2-3; 9 bases agree with TRBD2. The CDR3 spans 16 residues. Germline loops: CDR1 SGHRS, CDR2 YFSETQ. With 0 bases clipped from V and 0 bases from J, the junction kept 2 bases outside the gene matches. This chain's CDR3 is CASSLDSGSSTDTQYF. CDR3 coding DNA: TGCGCCAGCAGCTTGGATAGCGGGAGTAGCACAGATACGCAGTATTTT. Full variable domain (rest looked up from reference TRBV5-1 and TRBJ2-3): KAGVTQTPRYLIKTRGQQVTLSCSPISGHRSVSWYQQTPGQGLQFLFEYFSETQRNKGNFPGRFSGRQFSNSRSEMNVSTLELGDSALYLCASSLDSGSSTDTQYFGPGTRLTVL.

V and J are TRBV6-4 and TRBJ1-6, with D unresolved. V lost 0 bases, J lost 7 bases, and 10 bases lay in between. Looked up from germline, CDR1 is MRHNA and CDR2 is SNTAGT. The CDR3 contains 15 residues. CDR3 sequence reads: CASSDSSGGNSPLHF. DNA for the CDR3: TGTGCCAGCAGTGACTCATCCGGAGGGAATTCACCCCTCCACTTT.

The chain combines TRBV18 with TRBJ1-1, with D possibly matching TRBD1 (5 bases). This CDR3 spans 14 amino acids. Germline-derived CDR1 and CDR2 are KGHSH and LQKENI. The V and J ends lost 1 base and 3 bases respectively, with 9 bases between them. The CDR3 here is CASSPLGGDTEAFF. The DNA for the CDR3 is TGTGCCAGCTCACCACTTGGAGGGGACACTGAAGCTTTCTTT.

The rearrangement uses TRBV5-6 and TRBJ2-1; tentatively, D is TRBD1 (6 bases). CDR1 is SGHDT and CDR2 is YYEEEE in the germline V gene. V was cut by 4 bases and J by 0 bases, with 14 bases left in between. CDR3 size: 16 residues. CDR3 coding DNA: TGTGCCAGCAGCGACGGCACAGGGAGCTCCTACAATGAGCAGTTCTTC. Translating it yields CASSDGTGSSYNEQFF.

This sequence joins TRBV27 and TRBJ2-2, with a possible D match to TRBD1 (5 bases). CDR1 and CDR2 (germline): MNHEY, SMNVEV (reference sequence). Trimming pared 8 bases from V and 5 bases from J, leaving 18 bases between. CDR3 length: 15 residues. The CDR3 region is CASWPGPKGTGELFF. In DNA form, the CDR3 reads TGTGCCAGCTGGCCCGGCCCAAAGGGGACCGGGGAGCTGTTTTTT.

The rearrangement uses TRBV11-2 and TRBJ2-3, with 9 bases aligning to TRBD2. The germline gives CDR1 SGHAT, CDR2 FQNNGV. Trimming removed 2 bases from V and 4 bases from J; junction bases left unmatched: 10. This CDR3 has 17 residues. Here the CDR3 reads CASSLTSGGSRADTQYF. In DNA form, the CDR3 reads TGTGCCAGCAGCTTAACAAGCGGGGGGAGTAGAGCAGATACGCAGTATTTT.

The V call is TRBV2, the J call TRBJ1-5; a weak D match, TRBD1 (5 bases). The germline V gene encodes CDR1 SNHLY and CDR2 FYNNEI. The CDR3 is 14 residues long. V was clipped by 3 bases and J by 9 bases, with 15 bases between them. The DNA of the CDR3 is TGTGCCAGCAGTGAGCTTACAGGCCCCGGGCCCCAGCATTTT. This sequence encodes CASSELTGPGPQHF.

V is TRBV7-2 and J is TRBJ1-3, with TRBD1 identical over 7 bases. This CDR3 contains 15 residues. Germline V gives CDR1 SGHTA, CDR2 FQGNSA. Unmatched junction bases numbered 9, after V lost 7 bases and J lost 3 bases. The CDR3 protein is CASIPPTGFGNTIYF. CDR3 DNA sequence: TGTGCCAGCATTCCTCCGACAGGGTTTGGAAACACCATATATTTT.

The chain recombines TRBV27 with TRBJ1-1; D not certain. The CDR3 is made up of 14 amino acids. Germline-derived CDR1 and CDR2 are MNHEY and SMNVEV (reference sequence). V was pared by 7 bases and J by 4 bases, with 16 bases between. This chain's CDR3 is CASTALSGSTEAFF. DNA for the CDR3: TGTGCCAGCACCGCCCTATCGGGGTCCACTGAAGCTTTCTTT.

V gene TRBV6-5 combines with J gene TRBJ2-7; 7 nucleotides line up with TRBD1. The V segment lost 6 bases and the J segment 2 bases; nucleotides outside the gene matches: 7. The CDR3 contains 14 residues. Germline assignment: CDR1 MNHEY and CDR2 SVGAGI. DNA for the CDR3: TGTGCCAGCAGATCCGGACAGGCAACCTACGAGCAGTACTTC. Amino acid sequence: CASRSGQATYEQYF.

V is TRBV7-6 and J is TRBJ1-1; the D gene is possibly TRBD1 (5 bases). Germline CDR1 is SGHVS and CDR2 is FNYEAQ. V was clipped by 0 bases and J by 2 bases, with 10 bases between them. The CDR3 loop spans 15 amino acids. The CDR3 spells CASSLAMGLNTEAFF. Here the CDR3 DNA reads TGTGCCAGCAGCTTAGCGATGGGACTCAACACTGAAGCTTTCTTT.

The chain employs TRBV7-2 and TRBJ2-7, with 9 bases that match TRBD1. CDR1 is SGHTA, CDR2 FQGNSA, per germline. The CDR3 has 15 residues. The ends lost 3 bases at V and 0 bases at J; junction bases unmatched: 3. CDR3 nucleotides: TGTGCCAGCAGCTTGGGACAGGGCAACTCCTACGAGCAGTACTTC. Its translation: CASSLGQGNSYEQYF.

This clone was seen a handful of times. The rearrangement joins TRBV4-1 to TRBJ1-1, with D uncertain. Per the germline V gene, CDR1 is MGHRA and CDR2 is YSYEKL. The V gene lost 3 bases and the J gene lost 0 bases, with 5 bases spanning the gap. The CDR3 is 13 amino acids. Written as DNA, the CDR3 is TGCGCCAGCAGCCACGAGATGAACACTGAAGCTTTCTTT. Residues: CASSHEMNTEAFF.

The genes are TRBV6-5 and TRBJ2-2; D is possibly TRBD1 (5 bases). The CDR3 consists of 14 residues. Per the germline V gene, CDR1 is MNHEY and CDR2 is SVGAGI. Trimming removed 6 bases at V and 1 base at J, with 9 bases between. The CDR3 DNA reads as TGTGCCAGCAGACTCGACAGGAACACCGGGGAGCTGTTTTTT. It translates to CASRLDRNTGELFF.